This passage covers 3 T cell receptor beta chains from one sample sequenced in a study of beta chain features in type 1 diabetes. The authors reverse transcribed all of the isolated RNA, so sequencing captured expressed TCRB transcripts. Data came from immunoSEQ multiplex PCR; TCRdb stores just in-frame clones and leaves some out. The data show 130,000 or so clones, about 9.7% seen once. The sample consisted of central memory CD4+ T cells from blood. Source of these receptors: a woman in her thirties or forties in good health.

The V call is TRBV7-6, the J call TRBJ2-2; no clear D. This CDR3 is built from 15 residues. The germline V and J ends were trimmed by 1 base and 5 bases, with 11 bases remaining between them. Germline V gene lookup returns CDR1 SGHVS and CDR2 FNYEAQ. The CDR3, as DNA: TGTGCCAGCAGCTTAGTGGCTGAGAGGACCGGGGAGCTGTTTTTT. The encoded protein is CASSLVAERTGELFF.

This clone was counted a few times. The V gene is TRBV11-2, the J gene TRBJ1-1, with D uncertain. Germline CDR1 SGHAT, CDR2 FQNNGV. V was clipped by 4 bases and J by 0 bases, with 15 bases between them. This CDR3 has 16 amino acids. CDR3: CASSWPPGGMNTEAFF. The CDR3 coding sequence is TGTGCCAGCAGCTGGCCGCCAGGAGGAATGAACACTGAAGCTTTCTTT.

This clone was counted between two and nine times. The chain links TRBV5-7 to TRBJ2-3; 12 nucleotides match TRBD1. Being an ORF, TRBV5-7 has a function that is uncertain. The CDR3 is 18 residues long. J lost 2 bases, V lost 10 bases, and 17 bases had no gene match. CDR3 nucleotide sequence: TGTGCCCCCCATCCAGTGGGACAGGGGGCTGAAGACACAGATACGCAGTATTTT. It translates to CAPHPVGQGAEDTDTQYF.